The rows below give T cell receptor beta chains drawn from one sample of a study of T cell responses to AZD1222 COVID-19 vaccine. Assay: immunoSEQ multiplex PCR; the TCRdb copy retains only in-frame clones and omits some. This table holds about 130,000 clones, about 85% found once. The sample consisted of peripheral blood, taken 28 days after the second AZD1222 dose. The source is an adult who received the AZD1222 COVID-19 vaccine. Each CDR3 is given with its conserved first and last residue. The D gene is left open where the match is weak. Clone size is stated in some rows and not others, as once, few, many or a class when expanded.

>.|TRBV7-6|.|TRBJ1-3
CASRSLDKSVNTIYF
TGTGCCAGCAGATCTTTGGACAAATCTGTAAACACCATATATTTT
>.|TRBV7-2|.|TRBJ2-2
CASSLGQGPNTGELFF
TGTGCCAGCAGCTTGGGGCAGGGTCCGAACACCGGGGAGCTGTTTTTT
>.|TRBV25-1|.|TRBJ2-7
CASTGQAGGEQYF
TGTGCCAGCACTGGGCAGGCCGGTGGCGAGCAGTACTTC
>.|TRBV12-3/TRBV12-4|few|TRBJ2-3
CASIKRDTDTQYF
TGTGCCAGCATCAAAAGAGACACAGATACGCAGTATTTT
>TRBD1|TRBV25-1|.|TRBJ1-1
CASSETGRGAFF
TGTGCCAGCAGTGAAACGGGCAGGGGGGCTTTCTTT
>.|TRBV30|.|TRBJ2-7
CASQLRSNSLLQYF
TGTGCCTCCCAACTACGGTCGAACTCGTTGTTACAGTACTTC
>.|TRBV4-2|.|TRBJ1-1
CASSQDLRQDTEAFF
TGTGCCAGCAGCCAAGACCTCCGACAGGACACTGAAGCTTTCTTT
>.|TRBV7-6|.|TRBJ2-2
CASSPAAPSRELFF
TGTGCCAGCAGCCCCGCGGCACCCAGCAGGGAGCTGTTTTTT
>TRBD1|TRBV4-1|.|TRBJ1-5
CASSQESRGSNQPQHF
TGCGCCAGCAGCCAAGAGTCCAGGGGGAGCAATCAGCCCCAGCATTTT
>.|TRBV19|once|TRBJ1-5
CASSITGTGSNQPQHF
TGTGCCAGTAGTATTACGGGTACGGGTAGCAATCAGCCCCAGCATTTT
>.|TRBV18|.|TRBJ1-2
CASSPSGHANYGYTF
TGTGCCAGCTCACCGTCGGGGCATGCTAACTATGGCTACACCTTC
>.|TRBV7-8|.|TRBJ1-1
CASSLVVDTEAFF
TGTGCCAGCAGCTTAGTGGTGGACACTGAAGCTTTCTTT
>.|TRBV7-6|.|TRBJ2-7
CASSLAGVSYEQYF
TGTGCCAGCAGCTTAGCGGGGGTCTCCTACGAGCAGTACTTC
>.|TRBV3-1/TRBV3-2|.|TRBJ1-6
CASSPPQGYNSPLHF
TGTGCCAGCAGCCCCCCACAGGGATATAATTCACCCCTCCACTTT
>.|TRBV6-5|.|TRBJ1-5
CASSNVLNSNQPQHF
TGTGCCAGCAGTAATGTCCTAAATAGCAATCAGCCCCAGCATTTT
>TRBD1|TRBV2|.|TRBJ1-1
CASSLGQEGTEAFF
TGTGCCAGCAGCCTAGGACAGGAGGGGACTGAAGCTTTCTTT
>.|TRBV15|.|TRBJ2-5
CATSGPDSTQETQYF
TGTGCCACCAGCGGACCTGACAGCACCCAAGAGACCCAGTACTTC
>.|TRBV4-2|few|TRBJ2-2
CASSQTSTGRELFF
TGTGCCAGCAGCCAAACCTCTACCGGCAGGGAGCTGTTTTTT
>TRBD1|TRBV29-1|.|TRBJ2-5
CSVDSGDRGLETQYF
TGCAGCGTTGATTCCGGGGACAGGGGGCTGGAGACCCAGTACTTC
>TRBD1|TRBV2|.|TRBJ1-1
CASRITGGGEAFF
TGTGCCAGCAGAATTACAGGGGGCGGCGAAGCTTTCTTT
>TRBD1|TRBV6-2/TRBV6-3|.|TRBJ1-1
CASSLRQGTNTEAFF
TGTGCCAGCAGCCTACGACAGGGAACGAACACTGAAGCTTTCTTT
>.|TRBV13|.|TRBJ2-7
CASSLEGSQRPYEQYF
TGTGCCAGCAGCTTAGAAGGGTCCCAAAGACCCTACGAGCAGTACTTC
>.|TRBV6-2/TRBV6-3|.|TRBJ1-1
CASSYSTVAEAFF
TGTGCCAGCAGTTACTCCACAGTCGCTGAAGCTTTCTTT
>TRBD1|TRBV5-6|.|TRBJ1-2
CASSLQGAAGGYTF
TGTGCCAGCAGCTTGCAGGGGGCTGCGGGTGGCTACACCTTC
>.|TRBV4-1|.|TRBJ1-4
CASSTRTVTNEKLFF
TGCGCCAGCAGCACCCGGACAGTAACTAATGAAAAACTGTTTTTT
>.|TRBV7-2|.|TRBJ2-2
CASSPNTAPTGELFF
TGTGCCAGCAGCCCTAACACAGCACCAACCGGGGAGCTGTTTTTT
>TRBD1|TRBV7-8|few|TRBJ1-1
CASMDRRRTEAFF
TGTGCCAGCATGGACAGGCGGAGGACTGAAGCTTTCTTT
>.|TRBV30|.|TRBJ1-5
CAWSVQPDQPQHF
TGTGCCTGGAGTGTACAGCCAGATCAGCCCCAGCATTTT
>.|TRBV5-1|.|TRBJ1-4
CASSLVQGGEKLFF
TGCGCCAGCAGCTTGGTACAGGGAGGCGAAAAACTGTTTTTT
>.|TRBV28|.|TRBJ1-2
CASSLRGDHGYTF
TGTGCCAGCAGTTTGCGGGGGGATCATGGCTACACCTTC
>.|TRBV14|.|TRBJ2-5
CASSQEGTYQTQYF
TGTGCCAGCAGCCAAGAAGGGACATACCAGACCCAGTACTTC
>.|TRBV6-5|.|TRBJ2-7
CASSYEPSREQYF
TGTGCCAGCAGTTACGAGCCTTCCCGGGAGCAGTACTTC
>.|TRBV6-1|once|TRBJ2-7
CASSDPPGSSYEQYF
TGTGCCAGCAGTGATCCCCCGGGGAGCTCCTACGAGCAGTACTTC
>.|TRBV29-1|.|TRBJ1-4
CSVGQGEKLFF
TGCAGCGTCGGGCAGGGTGAAAAACTGTTTTTT
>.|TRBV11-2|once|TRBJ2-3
CASRFGGAADTQYF
TGTGCCAGCCGATTTGGGGGGGCGGCAGATACGCAGTATTTT
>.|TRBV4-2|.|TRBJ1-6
CASSQDQGSPLHF
TGTGCCAGCAGCCAAGATCAAGGATCACCCCTCCACTTT
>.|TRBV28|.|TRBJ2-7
CASSQSYEQYF
TGTGCCAGCAGTCAATCCTACGAGCAGTACTTC
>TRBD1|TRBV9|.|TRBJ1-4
CASSPEDRFWQKLFF
TGTGCCAGCAGCCCTGAGGACAGGTTCTGGCAAAAACTGTTTTTT
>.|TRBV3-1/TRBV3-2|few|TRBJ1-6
CASSQVRDSPLHF
TGTGCCAGCAGCCAAGTACGAGATTCACCCCTCCACTTT
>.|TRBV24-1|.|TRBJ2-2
CATSGATGELFF
TGTGCCACCAGTGGGGCCACCGGGGAGCTGTTTTTT
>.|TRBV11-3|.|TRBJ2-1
CASSLTGPYNEQFF
TGTGCCAGCAGCTTAACGGGGCCATACAATGAGCAGTTCTTC
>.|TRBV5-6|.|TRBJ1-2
CASSFGGVQARYGYTF
TGTGCCAGCAGCTTTGGGGGGGTCCAAGCGAGGTATGGCTACACCTTC
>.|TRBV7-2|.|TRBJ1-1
CASSFTLNTEAFF
TGTGCCAGCAGCTTTACACTGAACACTGAAGCTTTCTTT
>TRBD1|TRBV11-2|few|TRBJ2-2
CASSLDWDRGGTGELFF
TGTGCCAGCAGCTTAGATTGGGACAGGGGGGGCACCGGGGAGCTGTTTTTT
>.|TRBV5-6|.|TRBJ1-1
CASSLDREAFF
TGTGCCAGCAGCCTAGACAGAGAAGCTTTCTTT
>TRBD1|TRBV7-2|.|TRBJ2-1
CASSSRDRVSGNEQFF
TGTGCCAGCAGCTCCCGAGACAGGGTCTCGGGGAATGAGCAGTTCTTC